This T cell receptor beta chain was retrieved from a study of cytomegalovirus exposure and HLA in healthy donors. Points from the study as a whole: Confirmation was obtained in vitro that a few CMV-associated chains are specific for CMV antigens. High sensitivity and specificity were reportedly achieved when the classifier diagnosed cytomegalovirus status.

The donors were part of the 120-subject validation cohort, which stood apart from the roughly 730-subject first cohort. This CDR3 comprises 15 residues. The germline V gene encodes CDR1 MNHEY and CDR2 SVGAGI. Trimming cost V 2 bases and J 1 base; bases outside gene matches: 1. Clones were read by immunoSEQ multiplex PCR, and TCRdb kept only the in-frame ones, dropping some. The sample records about 130,000 clones, 85% to 90% being singletons. Turning to this clone: What it binds is unknown.

The sequence came from a young woman in good health and CMV-seronegative. The V and J genes are TRBV6-5 and TRBJ1-1; TRBD1 aligns across 10 bases. Sequences were obtained from PBMCs. CDR3 residues: CASSYGDRGNTEAFF. CDR3 bases: TGTGCCAGCAGTTACGGGGACAGGGGGAACACTGAAGCTTTCTTT.